This record covers a single T cell receptor (beta chain). Primed by a sample-barcoded 5' primer and a J-beta primer mix, a second PCR proceeded for about 6 to 12 cycles. Each cDNA molecule was tagged by a template-switch adaptor that had 12 random nucleotides. Any given sample supplied a minimum of 3 million CDR3-containing paired-end reads. Each CDR3 protein gets one entry after TCRdb re-called the 5' RACE reads with MiXCR. The table has 650,000 to 1,000,000 distinct CDR3 sequences, around 50% seen once. The sample is drawn from a study of blood T cells in healthy people across ages. V was cut by 4 bases and J by 2 bases, with 16 bases left in between. In germline, CDR1 is SEHNR, CDR2 FQNEAQ (reference sequence). The CDR3 has 16 amino acids.

Material for sequencing was blood. The receptor comes from a man older than 75 in good health. This chain links TRBV7-9 with TRBJ2-3; D possibly corresponds to TRBD1 (7 bases). The CDR3 DNA is TGTGCCAGCAGCTCCCCGCGGGACAGAGTCACAGATACGCAGTATTTT. Amino acids: CASSSPRDRVTDTQYF.